The present T cell receptor (beta chain) was sequenced within a study of chemoradiotherapy in HPV16-positive cancers. Germline V lookup: CDR1 KGHSH, CDR2 LQKENI. CDR3 length: 14 residues. V lost 0 bases and J 6 bases, leaving 11 bases between the germline ends. Using immunoSEQ multiplex PCR, the repertoire was profiled, and TCRdb retains in-frame clones only, with some absent. The top ten hold roughly a fifth of the sample, which has roughly 12,000 clones, 63% seen once. Repeated repertoire sampling spanned the course of chemoradiotherapy. In this sample, this clone turned up once. This sample was taken from a patient who underwent chemoradiotherapy. The J gene is TRBJ1-1, the V gene TRBV18; maybe TRBD1 (5 bases). This receptor was identified in a human donor with HPV-associated anogenital cancer. The CDR3 loop is CASSPPAGVPEAFF. CDR3 in DNA: TGTGCCAGCTCACCACCGGCGGGGGTACCTGAAGCTTTCTTT.